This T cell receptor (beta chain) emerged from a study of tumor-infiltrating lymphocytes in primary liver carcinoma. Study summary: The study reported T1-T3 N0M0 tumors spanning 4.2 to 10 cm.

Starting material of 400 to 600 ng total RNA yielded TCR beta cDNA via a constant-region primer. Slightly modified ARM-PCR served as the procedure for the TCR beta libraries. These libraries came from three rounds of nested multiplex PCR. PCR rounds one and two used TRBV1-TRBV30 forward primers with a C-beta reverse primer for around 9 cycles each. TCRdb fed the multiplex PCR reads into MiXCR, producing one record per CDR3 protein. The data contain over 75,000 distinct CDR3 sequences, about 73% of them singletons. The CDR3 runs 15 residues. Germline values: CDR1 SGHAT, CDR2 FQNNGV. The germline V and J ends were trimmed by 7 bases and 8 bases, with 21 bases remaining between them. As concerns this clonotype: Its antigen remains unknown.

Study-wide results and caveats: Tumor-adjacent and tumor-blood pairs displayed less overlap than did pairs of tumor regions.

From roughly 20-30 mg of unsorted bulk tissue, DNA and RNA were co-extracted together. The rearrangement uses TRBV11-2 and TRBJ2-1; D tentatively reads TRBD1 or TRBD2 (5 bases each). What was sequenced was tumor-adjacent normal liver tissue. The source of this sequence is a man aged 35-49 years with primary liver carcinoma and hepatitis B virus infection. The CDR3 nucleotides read TGTGCCAGCATACTAGGGGACCCCCGGGGACATGAGCAGTTCTTC. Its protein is CASILGDPRGHEQFF.